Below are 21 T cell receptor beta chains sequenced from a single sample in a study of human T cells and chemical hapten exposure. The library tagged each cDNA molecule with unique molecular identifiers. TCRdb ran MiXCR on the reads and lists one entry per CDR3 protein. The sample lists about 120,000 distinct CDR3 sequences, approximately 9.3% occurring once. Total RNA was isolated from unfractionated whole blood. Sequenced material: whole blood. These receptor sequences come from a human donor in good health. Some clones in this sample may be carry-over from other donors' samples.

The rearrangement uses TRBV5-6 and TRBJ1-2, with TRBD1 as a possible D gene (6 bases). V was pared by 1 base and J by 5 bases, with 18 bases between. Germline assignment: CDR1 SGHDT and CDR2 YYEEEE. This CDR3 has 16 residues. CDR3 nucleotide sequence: TGTGCCAGCAGCTTGCCTGACAGGAAAAATTTATATGGCTACACCTTC. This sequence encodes CASSLPDRKNLYGYTF.

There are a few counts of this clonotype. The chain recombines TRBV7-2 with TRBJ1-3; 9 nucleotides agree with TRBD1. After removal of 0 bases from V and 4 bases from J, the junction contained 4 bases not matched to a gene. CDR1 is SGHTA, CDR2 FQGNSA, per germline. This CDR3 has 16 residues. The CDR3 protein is CASSLAPGTGGNTIYF. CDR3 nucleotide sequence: TGTGCCAGCAGCTTAGCGCCCGGGACAGGGGGAAACACCATATATTTT. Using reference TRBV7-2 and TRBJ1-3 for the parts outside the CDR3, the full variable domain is GAGVSQSPSNKVTEKGKDVELRCDPISGHTALYWYRQSLGQGLEFLIYFQGNSAPDKSGLPSDRFSAERTGGSVSTLTIQRTQQEDSAVYLCASSLAPGTGGNTIYFGEGSWLTVV.

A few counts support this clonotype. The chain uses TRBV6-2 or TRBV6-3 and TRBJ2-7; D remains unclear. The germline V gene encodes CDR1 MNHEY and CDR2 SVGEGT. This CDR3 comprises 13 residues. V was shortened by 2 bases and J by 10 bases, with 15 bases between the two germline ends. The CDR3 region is CASSYGGKFEQYF. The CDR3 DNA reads TGTGCCAGCAGTTACGGCGGAAAGTTCGAACAGTACTTC.

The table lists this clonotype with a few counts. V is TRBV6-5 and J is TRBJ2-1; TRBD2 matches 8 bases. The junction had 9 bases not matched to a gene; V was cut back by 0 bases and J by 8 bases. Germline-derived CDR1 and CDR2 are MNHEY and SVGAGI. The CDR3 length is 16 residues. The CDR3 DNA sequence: TGTGCCAGCAGTTACTCGGGGACTAGGGGAGTTTATGAGCAGTTCTTC. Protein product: CASSYSGTRGVYEQFF.

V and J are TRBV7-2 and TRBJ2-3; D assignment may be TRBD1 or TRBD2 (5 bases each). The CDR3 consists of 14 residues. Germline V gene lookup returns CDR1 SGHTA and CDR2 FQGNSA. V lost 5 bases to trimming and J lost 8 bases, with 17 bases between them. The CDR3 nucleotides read TGTGCCAGCAGCCCCGGGACCGACCAAATTACGCAGTATTTT. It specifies CASSPGTDQITQYF.

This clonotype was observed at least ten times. The CDR3 sequence is CASSLLWTGESTEAFF. The CDR3 DNA reads as TGTGCCAGCAGTCTTCTATGGACAGGGGAGAGCACTGAAGCTTTCTTT. The chain carries TRBV27 and TRBJ1-1; TRBD1 agrees at 9 bases. The CDR3 is made up of 16 amino acids. The junction had 11 bases not matched to a gene; V was cut back by 5 bases and J by 4 bases. Per germline, CDR1 MNHEY and CDR2 SMNVEV (reference sequence).

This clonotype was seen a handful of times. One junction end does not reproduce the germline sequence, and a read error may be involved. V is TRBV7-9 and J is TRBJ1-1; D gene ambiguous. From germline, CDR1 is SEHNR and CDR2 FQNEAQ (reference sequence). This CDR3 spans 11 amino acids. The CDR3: CASTPPGEASF. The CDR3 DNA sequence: TGTGCCAGCACCCCGCCCGGGGAGGCGAGCTTT.

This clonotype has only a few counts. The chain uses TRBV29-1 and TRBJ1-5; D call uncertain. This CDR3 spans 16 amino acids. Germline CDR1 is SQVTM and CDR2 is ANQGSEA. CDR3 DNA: TGCAGGGAAAAGGGCCCGCCACCATGGATCCATCAGCCCCAGCATTTT. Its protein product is CREKGPPPWIHQPQHF. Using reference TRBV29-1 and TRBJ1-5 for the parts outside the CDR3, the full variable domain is SAVISQKPSRDICQRGTSLTIQCQVDSQVTMMFWYRQQPGQSLTLIATANQGSEATYESGFVIDKFPISRPNLTFSTLTVSNMSPEDSSIYLCREKGPPPWIHQPQHFGDGTRLSIL.

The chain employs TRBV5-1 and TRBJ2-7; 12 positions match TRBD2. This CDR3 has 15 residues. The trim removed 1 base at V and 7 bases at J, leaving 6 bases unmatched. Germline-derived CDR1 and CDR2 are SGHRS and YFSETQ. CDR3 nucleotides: TGCGCCAGCAGCTTGACGGCTAGCGGGAGGGGAGAGCAGTACTTC. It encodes CASSLTASGRGEQYF.

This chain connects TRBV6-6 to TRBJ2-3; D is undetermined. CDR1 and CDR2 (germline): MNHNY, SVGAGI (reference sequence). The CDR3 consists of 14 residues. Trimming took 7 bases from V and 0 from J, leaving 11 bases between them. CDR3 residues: CASTQLDSTDTQYF. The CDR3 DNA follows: TGTGCCAGCACTCAACTTGATAGCACAGATACGCAGTATTTT.

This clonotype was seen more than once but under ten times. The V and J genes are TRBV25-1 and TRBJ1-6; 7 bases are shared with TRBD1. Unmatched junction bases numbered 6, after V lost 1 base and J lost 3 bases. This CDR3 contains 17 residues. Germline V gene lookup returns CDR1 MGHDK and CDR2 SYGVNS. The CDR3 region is CASSESRGGIYNSPLHF. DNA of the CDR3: TGTGCCAGCAGTGAATCCAGGGGGGGTATCTATAATTCACCCCTCCACTTT. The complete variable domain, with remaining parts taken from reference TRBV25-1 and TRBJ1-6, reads EADIYQTPRYLVIGTGKKITLECSQTMGHDKMYWYQQDPGMELHLIHYSYGVNSTEKGDLSSESTVSRIRTEHFPLTLESARPSHTSQYLCASSESRGGIYNSPLHFGNGTRLTVT.

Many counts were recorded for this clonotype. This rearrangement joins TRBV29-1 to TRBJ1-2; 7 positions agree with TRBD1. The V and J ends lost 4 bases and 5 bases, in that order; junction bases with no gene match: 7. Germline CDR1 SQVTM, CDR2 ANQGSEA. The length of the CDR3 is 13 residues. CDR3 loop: CSVASGQHYGYTF. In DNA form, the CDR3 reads TGCAGCGTTGCCTCGGGACAGCATTATGGCTACACCTTC.

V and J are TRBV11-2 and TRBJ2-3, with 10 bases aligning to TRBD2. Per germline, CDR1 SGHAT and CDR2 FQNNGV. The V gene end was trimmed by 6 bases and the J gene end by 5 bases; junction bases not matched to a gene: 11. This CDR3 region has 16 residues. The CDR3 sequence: CASRSRTAGGRDTQYF. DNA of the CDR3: TGTGCCAGCAGATCCCGGACAGCGGGGGGGCGAGATACGCAGTATTTT.

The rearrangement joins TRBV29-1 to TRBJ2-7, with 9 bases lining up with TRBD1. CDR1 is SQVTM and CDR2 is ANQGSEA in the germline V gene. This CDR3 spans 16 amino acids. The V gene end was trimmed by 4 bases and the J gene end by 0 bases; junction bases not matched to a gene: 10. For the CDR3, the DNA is TGCAGCGTTGTGTCCCGGGACAGGGTTAGCTCCTACGAGCAGTACTTC. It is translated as CSVVSRDRVSSYEQYF.

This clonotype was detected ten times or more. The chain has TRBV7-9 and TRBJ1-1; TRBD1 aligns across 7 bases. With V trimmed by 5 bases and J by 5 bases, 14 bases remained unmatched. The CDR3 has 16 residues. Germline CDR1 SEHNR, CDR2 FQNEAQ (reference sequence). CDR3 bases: TGTGCCAGCAGCCATACAGGGGTTTTCTTGGGGACTGAAGCTTTCTTT. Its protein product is CASSHTGVFLGTEAFF. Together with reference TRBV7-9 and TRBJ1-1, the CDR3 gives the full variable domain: DTGVSQNPRHKITKRGQNVTFRCDPISEHNRLYWYRQTLGQGPEFLTYFQNEAQLEKSRLLSDRFSAERPKGSFSTLEIQRTEQGDSAMYLCASSHTGVFLGTEAFFGQGTRLTVV.

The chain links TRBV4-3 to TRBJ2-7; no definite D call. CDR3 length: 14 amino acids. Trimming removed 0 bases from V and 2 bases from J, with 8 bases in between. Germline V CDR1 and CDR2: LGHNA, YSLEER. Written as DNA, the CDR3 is TGCGCCAGCAGCCAAGATAGCAGTACCTACGAGCAGTACTTC. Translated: CASSQDSSTYEQYF.

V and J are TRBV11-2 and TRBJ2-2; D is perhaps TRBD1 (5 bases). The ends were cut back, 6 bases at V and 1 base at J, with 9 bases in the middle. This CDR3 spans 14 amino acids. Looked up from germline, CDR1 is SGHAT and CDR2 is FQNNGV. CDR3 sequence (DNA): TGTGCCAGCAGTCCAGACAGGAACACCGGGGAGCTGTTTTTT. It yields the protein CASSPDRNTGELFF.

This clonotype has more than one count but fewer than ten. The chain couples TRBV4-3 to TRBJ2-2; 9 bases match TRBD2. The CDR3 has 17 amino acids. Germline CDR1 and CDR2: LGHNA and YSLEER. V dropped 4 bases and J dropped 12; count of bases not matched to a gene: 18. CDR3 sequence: CASSPKHYAGAGGQLFF. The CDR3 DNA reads TGCGCCAGCAGCCCCAAGCACTATGCTGGGGCGGGGGGGCAGCTGTTTTTT.

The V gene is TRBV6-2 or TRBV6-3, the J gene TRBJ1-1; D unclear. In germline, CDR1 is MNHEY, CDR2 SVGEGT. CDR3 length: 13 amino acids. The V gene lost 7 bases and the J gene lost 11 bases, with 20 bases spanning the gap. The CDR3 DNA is TGTGCCAGCAATTTAGGGTTGTTCCGGGAGGCTTTCTTT. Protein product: CASNLGLFREAFF.

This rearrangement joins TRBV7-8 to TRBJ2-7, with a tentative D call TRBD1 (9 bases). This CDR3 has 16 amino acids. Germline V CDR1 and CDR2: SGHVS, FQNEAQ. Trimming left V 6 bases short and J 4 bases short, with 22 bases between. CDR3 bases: TGTGCCAGCAGATCGCGCGGGGGGACAGGGATATACGAGCAGTACTTC. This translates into CASRSRGGTGIYEQYF.

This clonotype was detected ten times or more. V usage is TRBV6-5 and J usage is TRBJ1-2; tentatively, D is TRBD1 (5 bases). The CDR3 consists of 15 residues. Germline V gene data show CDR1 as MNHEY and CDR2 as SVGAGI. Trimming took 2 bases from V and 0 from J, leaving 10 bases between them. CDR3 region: CASSYHQGANYGYTF. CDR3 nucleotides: TGTGCCAGCAGTTACCATCAGGGAGCTAACTATGGCTACACCTTC.